This T cell receptor beta chain is from a study of blood T cell repertoires in COVID-19. Study at large: Samples came from the United States, Italy and Spain, spanning acute and convalescent COVID-19. From T cells, B-cell-depleted T cells, or PBMCs came the material, which was cDNA or gDNA.

In the original processing: Reference gene primer amplification in the assay estimated nucleated cell counts. Sequenced by immunoSEQ multiplex PCR; TCRdb stores in-frame clones only, minus some. The DNA was the basis for D and trimming; V, J and clone size are from that table. The data hold some 30,000 clones, with over 75% observed a single time. Germline V gene data show CDR1 as SGHDN and CDR2 as FVKESK. The CDR3 sequence is 15 residues long. Trimming took 4 bases from V and 3 from J, leaving 13 bases between them. This TCR came from a man in his fifties or sixties with active COVID-19. J is TRBJ2-1 and V is TRBV14; tentative D call: TRBD2 (5 bases). Specimen: peripheral blood. CDR3 amino acids: CASSRLEDFYNEQFF. The CDR3 nucleotides read TGTGCCAGCAGCCGCTTGGAGGACTTCTACAATGAGCAGTTCTTC.